This T cell receptor (beta chain) was identified in a study of siplizumab effects on memory and regulatory T cells. Findings and caveats of the study: Memory cells seemed less diverse than naive T cells, which also seemed major contributors to the alloresponse.

The repertoire was sequenced with immunoSEQ multiplex PCR; TCRdb's copy has only in-frame clones and lacks some. The sample lists 70,000 to 95,000 clones, under 95% seen once, with roughly 7.1% in the top ten. A note on this clone: Its antigen is unidentified.

The clonotype was recovered from a human donor in good health. Sequencing was performed on CD8+ T cells sorted from blood.

Here the CDR3 DNA reads TGTGCCAGCAGCGTAAGCGGAATCAGCACAGATACGCAGTATTTT. Protein product: CASSVSGISTDTQYF. V and J are TRBV9 and TRBJ2-3, with D perhaps matching TRBD2 (5 bases). CDR3 length: 15 residues. V was cut by 1 base and J by 0 bases, with 9 bases left in between. Looked up from germline, CDR1 is SGDLS and CDR2 is YYNGEE.